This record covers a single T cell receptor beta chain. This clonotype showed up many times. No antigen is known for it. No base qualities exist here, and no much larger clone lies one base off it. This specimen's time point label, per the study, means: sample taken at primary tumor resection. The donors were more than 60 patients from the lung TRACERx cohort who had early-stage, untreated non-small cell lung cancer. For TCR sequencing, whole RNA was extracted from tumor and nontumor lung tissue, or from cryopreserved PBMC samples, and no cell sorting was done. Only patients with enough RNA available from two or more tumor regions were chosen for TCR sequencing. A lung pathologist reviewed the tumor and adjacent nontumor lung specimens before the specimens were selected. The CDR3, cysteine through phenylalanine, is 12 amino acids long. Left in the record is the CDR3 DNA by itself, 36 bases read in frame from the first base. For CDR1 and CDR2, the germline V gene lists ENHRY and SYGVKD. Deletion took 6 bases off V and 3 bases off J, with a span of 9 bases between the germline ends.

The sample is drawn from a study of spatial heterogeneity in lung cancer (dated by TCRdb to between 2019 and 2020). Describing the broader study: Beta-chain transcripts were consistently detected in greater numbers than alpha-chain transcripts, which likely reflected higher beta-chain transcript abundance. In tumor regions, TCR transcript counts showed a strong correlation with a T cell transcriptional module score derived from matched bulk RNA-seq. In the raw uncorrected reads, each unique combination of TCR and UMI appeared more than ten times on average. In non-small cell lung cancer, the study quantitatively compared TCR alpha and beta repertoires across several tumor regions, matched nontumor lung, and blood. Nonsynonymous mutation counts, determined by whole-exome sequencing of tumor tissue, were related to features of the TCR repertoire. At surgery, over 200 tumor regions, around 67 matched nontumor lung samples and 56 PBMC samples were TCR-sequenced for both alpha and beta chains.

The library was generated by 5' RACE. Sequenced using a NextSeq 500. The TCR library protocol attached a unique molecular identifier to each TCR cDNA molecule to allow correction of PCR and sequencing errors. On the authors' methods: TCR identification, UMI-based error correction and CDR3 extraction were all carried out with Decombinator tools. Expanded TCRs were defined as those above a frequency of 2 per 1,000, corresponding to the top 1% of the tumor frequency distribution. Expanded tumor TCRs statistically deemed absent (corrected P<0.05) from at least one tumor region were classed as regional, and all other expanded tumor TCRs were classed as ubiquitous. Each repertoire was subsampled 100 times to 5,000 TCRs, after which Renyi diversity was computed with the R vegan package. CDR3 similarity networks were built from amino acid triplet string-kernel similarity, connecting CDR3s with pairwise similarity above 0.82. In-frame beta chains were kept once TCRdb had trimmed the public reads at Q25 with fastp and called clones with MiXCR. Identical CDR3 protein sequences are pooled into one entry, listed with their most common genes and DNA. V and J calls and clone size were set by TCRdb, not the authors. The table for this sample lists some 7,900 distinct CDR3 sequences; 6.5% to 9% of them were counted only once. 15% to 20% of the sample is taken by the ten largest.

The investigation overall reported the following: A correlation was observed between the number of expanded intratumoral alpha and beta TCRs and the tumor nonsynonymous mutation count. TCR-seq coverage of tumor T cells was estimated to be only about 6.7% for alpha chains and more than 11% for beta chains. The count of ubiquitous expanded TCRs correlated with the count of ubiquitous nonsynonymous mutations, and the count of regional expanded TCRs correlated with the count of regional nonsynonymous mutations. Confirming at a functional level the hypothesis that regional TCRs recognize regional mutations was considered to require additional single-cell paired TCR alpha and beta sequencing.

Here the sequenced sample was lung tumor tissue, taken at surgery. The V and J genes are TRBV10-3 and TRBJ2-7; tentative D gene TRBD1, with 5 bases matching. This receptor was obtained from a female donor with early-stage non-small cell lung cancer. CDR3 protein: CAIRVDSYEQYF. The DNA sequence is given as TGTGCCATCAGGGTTGACAGCTACGAGCAGTACTTC.